The 30 T cell receptor beta chains in this list originate from one sample, sequenced in a study of T cell responses to AZD1222 COVID-19 vaccine. TCRdb keeps only in-frame clones here, not all; method: immunoSEQ multiplex PCR. The table records some 200,000 clones, more than 85% of them present only once. The source was peripheral blood, collected on day 0 of MenACWY control vaccination. These receptors all stem from an adult in good health.

The V and J genes are TRBV30 and TRBJ1-2, with 9 bases fitting TRBD1. This CDR3 spans 15 amino acids. Trimming cost V 0 bases and J 7 bases; bases outside gene matches: 9. Germline CDR1 and CDR2: GTSNPN and SVGIG (reference sequence). The CDR3 is CAWSVGLGQGSGYTF. The CDR3, as DNA: TGTGCCTGGAGTGTAGGGTTGGGACAGGGCTCTGGCTACACCTTC.

The chain joins TRBV4-2 to TRBJ2-1; TRBD2 agrees at 9 bases. J lost 8 bases, V lost 0 bases, and 11 bases had no gene match. Germline assignment: CDR1 LGHNA and CDR2 YNFKEQ. The CDR3 runs 17 residues. CDR3 sequence: CASSQDRGRGGRYEQFF. The DNA of the CDR3 is TGTGCCAGCAGCCAAGATCGGGGGCGGGGGGGCAGGTATGAGCAGTTCTTC.

This chain links TRBV6-4 with TRBJ2-2; D unresolved. CDR3 length: 13 residues. V dropped 5 bases and J dropped 7 bases, with 11 bases sitting between them. Germline V gene lookup returns CDR1 MRHNA and CDR2 SNTAGT. This CDR3 is CASSHPRSGELFF. The DNA of the CDR3 is TGTGCCAGCAGTCACCCGAGGAGCGGGGAGCTGTTTTTT.

The CDR3 is CASSPGNAQPQHF. CDR3 in DNA: TGTGCCAGCTCACCAGGAAACGCCCAGCCCCAGCATTTT. V usage is TRBV18 and J usage is TRBJ1-5, with no clear D. CDR3 length: 13 residues. Germline CDR1 and CDR2: KGHSH and LQKENI. Trimming cost V 2 bases and J 7 bases, with 9 bases left between them.

The chain uses TRBV28 and TRBJ2-4, with D possibly being TRBD1 (6 bases). The CDR3 runs 14 residues. V dropped 3 bases and J dropped 7 bases, with 13 bases sitting between them. CDR1 and CDR2 from the germline V gene are MDHEN and SYDVKM. The DNA for the CDR3 is TGTGCCAGCAGTTTCTCGGACAGAGGGAACATTCAGTACTTC. The encoded protein is CASSFSDRGNIQYF.

V and J are TRBV6-1 and TRBJ1-2, with 11 bases matching TRBD1. Germline V gene data show CDR1 as MNHNS and CDR2 as SASEGT. Trimming cost V 2 bases and J 10 bases; bases outside gene matches: 9. CDR3 length equals 15 residues. This CDR3 reads CASSEPRGTGGTYTF. As DNA, the CDR3 is TGTGCCAGCAGTGAACCCCGAGGGACAGGGGGTACCTACACCTTC.

This chain joins TRBV12-3 or TRBV12-4 and TRBJ1-6, with D perhaps matching TRBD1 (5 bases). The CDR3 totals 13 residues. Deletions cut 5 bases from V and 7 bases from J, with 9 bases between. CDR3 coding DNA: TGTGCCAGCAGTGGGGCAAGGAATTCACCCCTCCACTTT. Protein sequence: CASSGARNSPLHF.

V usage is TRBV7-9 and J usage is TRBJ1-4; D gene unclear. There are 16 residues in the CDR3. Germline assignment: CDR1 SEHNR and CDR2 FQNEAQ (reference sequence). The V end was cut by 2 bases, the J end by 4 bases, with 14 bases between. The CDR3 bases are TGTGCCAGCAGCTTACCCTCGGGGTCCGGTAATGAAAAACTGTTTTTT. Amino acids: CASSLPSGSGNEKLFF.

The chain employs TRBV6-5 and TRBJ1-2; D possibly corresponds to TRBD1 (5 bases). There are 15 residues in the CDR3. Germline values: CDR1 MNHEY, CDR2 SVGAGI. V lost 10 bases, J lost 4 bases, and 22 bases lay in between. The CDR3 loop is CATRDPGGFGYGYTF. In nucleotides, the CDR3 is TGTGCCACCCGGGACCCGGGAGGATTTGGCTATGGCTACACCTTC.

This clone was counted once. The rearrangement uses TRBV30 and TRBJ2-2, with 8 nucleotides matching TRBD2. The germline V gene has CDR1 GTSNPN and CDR2 SVGIG (reference sequence). This CDR3 is 13 amino acids long. CDR3 coding DNA: TGTGTATCCGGGGGGGTGAACACCGGGGAGCTGTTTTTT. Protein sequence: CVSGGVNTGELFF.

The rearrangement joins TRBV10-2 to TRBJ2-7; 10 nucleotides match TRBD1. V dropped 6 bases and J dropped 1; count of bases not matched to a gene: 9. CDR1 and CDR2 from the germline V gene are WSHSY and SAAADI. The CDR3 consists of 16 residues. The CDR3 sequence: CASRGTGAWSSYEQYF. In nucleotides, the CDR3 is TGCGCCAGCAGGGGGACAGGGGCATGGAGTTCCTACGAGCAGTACTTC.

This chain uses TRBV19 with TRBJ1-5, with unresolved D. Trimming took off 10 bases at V and 4 bases at J, with 17 bases between the two ends. CDR1 is LNHDA, CDR2 SQIVND, per germline (reference sequence). The CDR3 totals 14 residues. CDR3 region: CATSWRSGNQPQHF. CDR3 nucleotide sequence: TGTGCCACCTCCTGGAGATCAGGAAATCAGCCCCAGCATTTT.

J is TRBJ1-4 and V is TRBV2, with TRBD1 as a possible D gene (6 bases). Trimming pared 0 bases from V and 3 bases from J, leaving 11 bases between. The CDR3 loop spans 16 amino acids. The germline gives CDR1 SNHLY, CDR2 FYNNEI. The CDR3 bases are TGTGCCAGCAGTGAAGCGCTCAGGGGATCTAATGAAAAACTGTTTTTT. Its translation: CASSEALRGSNEKLFF.

V usage is TRBV3-1 (or the pseudogene TRBV3-2) and J usage is TRBJ1-1, with TRBD1 matching over 7 bases. The V and J ends lost 8 bases and 6 bases, in that order; junction bases with no gene match: 9. CDR3 length: 13 amino acids. The germline CDR1 and CDR2 sequences are LGHDT and YNNKEL (reference sequence). CDR3 DNA sequence: TGTGCCAGCCGGACAGGACAGACGGCTGAAGCTTTCTTT. Translating it yields CASRTGQTAEAFF.

The genes are TRBV3-1 (or the pseudogene TRBV3-2) and TRBJ1-2; D not certain. The CDR3 runs 15 residues. V dropped 1 base and J dropped 3 bases, with 12 bases sitting between them. CDR1 LGHDT and CDR2 YNNKEL come from the germline V gene (reference sequence). The CDR3 reads CASSQGGGGHYGYTF. The CDR3 DNA sequence: TGTGCCAGCAGCCAAGGTGGAGGTGGTCACTATGGCTACACCTTC.

This clone showed up just once. The CDR3 DNA sequence: TGTGCCGGGGGACTCACGGGTGTTTATAATTCACCCCTCCACTTT. Protein product: CAGGLTGVYNSPLHF. V and J are TRBV5-4 and TRBJ1-6, with D perhaps TRBD1 (5 bases). CDR3 length: 15 amino acids. Germline V gene sequence: CDR1 SGHNT, CDR2 YYREEE (reference sequence). With 10 bases removed from V and 4 bases from J, the gap between germline ends came to 18 bases.

J is TRBJ2-7 and V is TRBV28; D gene ambiguous. This CDR3 is built from 13 residues. V was trimmed by 5 bases and J by 12 bases, leaving 20 bases between them. CDR1 MDHEN and CDR2 SYDVKM come from the germline V gene. DNA of the CDR3: TGTGCCAGCAGTAAGATCGACCGGGCCTTCACGTACTTC. Its protein is CASSKIDRAFTYF.

This chain joins TRBV10-2 and TRBJ2-1; tentatively, D is TRBD2 (5 bases). V shed 6 bases and J shed 4 bases, with 16 bases lying between them. The germline CDR1 and CDR2 sequences are WSHSY and SAAADI. The CDR3 runs to 15 residues. The CDR3 coding sequence is TGCGCCAGCAGCTCACGGACGACTACTTACAATGAGCAGTTCTTC. Translation: CASSSRTTTYNEQFF.

J is TRBJ1-1 and V is TRBV11-2, with D uncertain. The CDR3 is 14 residues long. CDR1 is SGHAT, CDR2 FQNNGV, per germline. Trimming shortened V by 2 bases and J by 3 bases, and 10 bases separated the two germline ends. The DNA for the CDR3 is TGTGCCAGCAGCTTAATTAGGGCCTACACTGAAGCTTTCTTT. This encodes CASSLIRAYTEAFF.

This chain uses TRBV28 with TRBJ1-6; D unresolved. Between the trimmed V and J ends, which lost 1 base and 0 bases, there was a span of 7 bases. The CDR3 totals 16 residues. CDR1 and CDR2 from the germline V gene are MDHEN and SYDVKM. CDR3 DNA sequence: TGTGCCAGCAGTTTATCGGTGGGCTCCTATAATTCACCCCTCCACTTT. Amino acids: CASSLSVGSYNSPLHF.

This chain joins TRBV7-2 and TRBJ2-2; the match to TRBD2 covers 11 bases. With V trimmed by 2 bases and J by 4 bases, 9 bases remained unmatched. Germline V gene sequence: CDR1 SGHTA, CDR2 FQGNSA. This CDR3 is 18 amino acids long. DNA of the CDR3: TGTGCCAGCAGCTTACTAGCGGGGGGCCCGTCGGGCACCGGGGAGCTGTTTTTT. Residues: CASSLLAGGPSGTGELFF.

V usage is TRBV6-5 and J usage is TRBJ1-3; possible D gene TRBD1, 6 bases. The germline V gene encodes CDR1 MNHEY and CDR2 SVGAGI. CDR3 length: 16 amino acids. Trimming took 0 bases from V and 1 from J, leaving 10 bases between them. The CDR3 is CASSYSGQISGNTIYF. The CDR3 DNA reads TGTGCCAGCAGTTACTCCGGACAGATTTCTGGAAACACCATATATTTT.

This chain uses TRBV2 with TRBJ1-5; D possibly corresponds to TRBD1 (5 bases). The CDR3 extends over 13 amino acids. Germline V gene sequence: CDR1 SNHLY, CDR2 FYNNEI. Trimming left V 8 bases short and J 2 bases short, with 10 bases between. The CDR3 here is CASAGLRNQPQHF. The CDR3 nucleotides read TGTGCCAGCGCAGGGTTGCGCAATCAGCCCCAGCATTTT.

The chain carries TRBV7-6 and TRBJ2-3, with TRBD1 identical over 8 bases. V was clipped by 0 bases and J by 5 bases; unmatched bases: 4. The CDR3 length is 15 residues. Germline assignment: CDR1 SGHVS and CDR2 FNYEAQ. The CDR3 reads CASSLAGQGIDTQYF. The CDR3 nucleotides are TGTGCCAGCAGCTTAGCCGGACAGGGAATAGATACGCAGTATTTT.

This clone appeared a single time. V usage is TRBV3-1 (or the pseudogene TRBV3-2) and J usage is TRBJ1-1; 7 positions match TRBD1. V gave up 5 bases and J gave up 4 bases; unmatched junction bases: 7. The CDR3 is 14 residues long. Germline V CDR1 and CDR2: LGHDT, YNNKEL (reference sequence). The CDR3 spells CASSMTGSITEAFF. The CDR3 DNA reads as TGTGCCAGCAGCATGACAGGGTCAATCACTGAAGCTTTCTTT.

The J gene is TRBJ1-1, the V gene TRBV4-1; possibly TRBD1 for D (6 bases). The germline gives CDR1 MGHRA, CDR2 YSYEKL. This CDR3 is built from 14 residues. V was trimmed by 4 bases and J by 0 bases, leaving 9 bases between them. This CDR3 reads CASSPQGLNTEAFF. The CDR3 coding sequence is TGCGCCAGCAGCCCCCAGGGGCTGAACACTGAAGCTTTCTTT.

This chain joins TRBV7-6 and TRBJ1-1; the D is unclear. Between the trimmed V and J ends, which lost 3 bases and 2 bases, there was a span of 7 bases. Germline V gene sequence: CDR1 SGHVS, CDR2 FNYEAQ. There are 13 residues in the CDR3. Here the CDR3 DNA reads TGTGCCAGCAGCTTCGATATAAACACTGAAGCTTTCTTT. Its protein product is CASSFDINTEAFF.

This sequence joins TRBV10-3 and TRBJ1-2; 9 bases fit TRBD1. CDR1 ENHRY and CDR2 SYGVKD come from the germline V gene. The V gene end was trimmed by 6 bases and the J gene end by 6 bases; junction bases not matched to a gene: 11. This CDR3 is built from 15 residues. This chain's CDR3 is CAIRDTGTGLDGYTF. The CDR3 nucleotides read TGTGCCATCAGGGATACCGGGACAGGGTTAGATGGCTACACCTTC.

The chain is built from TRBV24-1 and TRBJ1-2; no definite D call. In germline, CDR1 is KGHDR, CDR2 SFDVKD. The CDR3 extends over 13 amino acids. With 6 bases removed from V and 2 bases from J, the gap between germline ends came to 9 bases. The CDR3 nucleotides read TGTGCCACCAGTAAGGACTCCAACTATGGCTACACCTTC. Translation gives CATSKDSNYGYTF.

The rearrangement links TRBV19 to TRBJ1-2; D gene unclear. The CDR3 totals 14 residues. Trimming cost V 5 bases and J 3 bases, with 13 bases left between them. Germline V gene lookup returns CDR1 LNHDA and CDR2 SQIVND (reference sequence). This chain's CDR3 is CASSPAGRDYGYTF. In DNA form, the CDR3 reads TGTGCCAGTAGTCCGGCAGGCCGGGACTATGGCTACACCTTC.